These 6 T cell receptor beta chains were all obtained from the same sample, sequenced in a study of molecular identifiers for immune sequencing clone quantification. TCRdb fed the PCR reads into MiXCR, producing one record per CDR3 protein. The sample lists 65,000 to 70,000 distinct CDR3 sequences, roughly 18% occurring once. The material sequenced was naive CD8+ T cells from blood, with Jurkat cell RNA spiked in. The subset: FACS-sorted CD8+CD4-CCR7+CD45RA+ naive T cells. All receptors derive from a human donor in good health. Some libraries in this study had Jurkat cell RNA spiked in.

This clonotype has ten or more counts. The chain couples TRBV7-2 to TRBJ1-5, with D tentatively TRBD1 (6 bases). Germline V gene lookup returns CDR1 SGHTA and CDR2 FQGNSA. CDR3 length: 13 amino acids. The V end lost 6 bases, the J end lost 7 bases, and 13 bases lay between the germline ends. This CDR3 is CASSSTGLQPQHF. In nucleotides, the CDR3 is TGTGCCAGCAGTTCCACAGGGTTGCAGCCCCAGCATTTT.

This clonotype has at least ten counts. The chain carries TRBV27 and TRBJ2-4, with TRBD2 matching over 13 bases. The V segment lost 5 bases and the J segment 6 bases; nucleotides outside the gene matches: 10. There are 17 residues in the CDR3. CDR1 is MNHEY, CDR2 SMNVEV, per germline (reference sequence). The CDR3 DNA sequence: TGTGCCAGCAGTCCAATACTAGCGGGAGGGCCGGGAAACATTCAGTACTTC. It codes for CASSPILAGGPGNIQYF.

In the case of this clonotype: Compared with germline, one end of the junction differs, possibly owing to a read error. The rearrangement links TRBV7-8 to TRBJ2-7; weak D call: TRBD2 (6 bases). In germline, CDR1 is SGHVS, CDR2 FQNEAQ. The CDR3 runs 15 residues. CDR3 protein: CASSRRLETSYELYF. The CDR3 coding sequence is TGTGCCAGCAGCCGAAGACTAGAAACGTCCTACGAGCTGTACTTC.

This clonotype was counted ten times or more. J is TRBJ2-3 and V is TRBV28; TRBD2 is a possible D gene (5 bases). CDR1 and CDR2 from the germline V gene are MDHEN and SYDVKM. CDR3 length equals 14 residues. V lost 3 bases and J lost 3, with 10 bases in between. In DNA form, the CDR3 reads TGTGCCAGCAGTTTGATTAGCGTAACAGATACGCAGTATTTT. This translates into CASSLISVTDTQYF.

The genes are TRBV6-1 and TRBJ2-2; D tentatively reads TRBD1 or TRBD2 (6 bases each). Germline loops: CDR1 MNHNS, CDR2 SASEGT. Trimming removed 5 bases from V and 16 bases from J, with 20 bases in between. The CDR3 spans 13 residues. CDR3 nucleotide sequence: TGTGCCAGCAGTCACAGAGAGTGGGGGGCGCGGTTTTTT. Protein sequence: CASSHREWGARFF.

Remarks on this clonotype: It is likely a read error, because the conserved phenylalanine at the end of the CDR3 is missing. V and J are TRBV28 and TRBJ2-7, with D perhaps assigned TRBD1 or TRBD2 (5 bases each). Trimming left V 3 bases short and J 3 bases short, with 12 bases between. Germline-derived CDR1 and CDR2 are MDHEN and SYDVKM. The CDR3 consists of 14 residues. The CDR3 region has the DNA TGTGCCAGCAGTTTCCTGGGGGAGAGCTACGAGCAGTACCTC. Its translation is CASSFLGESYEQYL.